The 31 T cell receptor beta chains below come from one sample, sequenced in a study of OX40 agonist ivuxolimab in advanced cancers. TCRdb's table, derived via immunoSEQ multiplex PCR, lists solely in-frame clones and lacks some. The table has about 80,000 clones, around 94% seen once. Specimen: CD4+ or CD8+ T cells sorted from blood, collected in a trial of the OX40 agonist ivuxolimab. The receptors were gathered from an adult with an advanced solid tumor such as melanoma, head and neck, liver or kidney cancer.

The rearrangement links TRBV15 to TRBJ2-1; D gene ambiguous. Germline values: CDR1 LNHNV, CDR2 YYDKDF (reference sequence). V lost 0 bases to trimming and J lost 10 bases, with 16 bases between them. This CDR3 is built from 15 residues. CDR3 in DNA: TGTGCCACCAGCAGAGATTCGGTCTCGGCCGGGGAGCAGTTCTTC. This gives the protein CATSRDSVSAGEQFF.

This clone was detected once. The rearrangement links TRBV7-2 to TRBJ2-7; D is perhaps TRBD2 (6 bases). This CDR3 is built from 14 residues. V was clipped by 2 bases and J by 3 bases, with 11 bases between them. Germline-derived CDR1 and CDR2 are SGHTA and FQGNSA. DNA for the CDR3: TGTGCCAGCAGCTTATCCCGGGACTTCTACGAGCAGTACTTC. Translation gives CASSLSRDFYEQYF.

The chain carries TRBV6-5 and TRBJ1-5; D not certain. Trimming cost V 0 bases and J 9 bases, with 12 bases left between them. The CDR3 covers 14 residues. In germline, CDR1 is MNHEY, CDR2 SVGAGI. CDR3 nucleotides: TGTGCCAGCAGTTACTCGGTGAGCGCGTCGCCCCAGCATTTT. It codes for CASSYSVSASPQHF.

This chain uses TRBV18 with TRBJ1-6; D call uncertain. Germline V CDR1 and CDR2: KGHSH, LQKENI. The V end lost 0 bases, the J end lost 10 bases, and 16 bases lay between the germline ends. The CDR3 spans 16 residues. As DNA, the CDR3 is TGTGCCAGCTCACCACCGGGGTTGGGGAGAGGCTCACCCCTCCACTTT. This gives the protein CASSPPGLGRGSPLHF.

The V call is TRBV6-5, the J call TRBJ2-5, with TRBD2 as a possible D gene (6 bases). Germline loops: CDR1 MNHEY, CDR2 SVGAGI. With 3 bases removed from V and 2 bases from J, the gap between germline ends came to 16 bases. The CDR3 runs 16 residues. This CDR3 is CASSYGGTEQQETQYF. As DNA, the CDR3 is TGTGCCAGCAGTTATGGGGGGACGGAGCAGCAAGAGACCCAGTACTTC.

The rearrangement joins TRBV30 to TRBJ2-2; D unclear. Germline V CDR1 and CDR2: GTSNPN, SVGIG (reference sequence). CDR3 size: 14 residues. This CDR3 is CGAVPEPNTGELFF. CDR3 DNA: TGTGGGGCTGTGCCAGAACCGAACACCGGGGAGCTGTTTTTT.

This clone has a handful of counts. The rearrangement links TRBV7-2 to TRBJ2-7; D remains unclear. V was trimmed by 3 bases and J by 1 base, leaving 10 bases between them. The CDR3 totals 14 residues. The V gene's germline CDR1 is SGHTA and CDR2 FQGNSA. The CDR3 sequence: CASSFSTQSYEQYF. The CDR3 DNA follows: TGTGCCAGCAGCTTCTCGACCCAATCCTACGAGCAGTACTTC.

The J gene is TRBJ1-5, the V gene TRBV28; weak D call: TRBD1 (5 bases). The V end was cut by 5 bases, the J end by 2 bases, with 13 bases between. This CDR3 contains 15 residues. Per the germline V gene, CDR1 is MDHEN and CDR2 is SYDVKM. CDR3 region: CASSPFRGRNQPQHF. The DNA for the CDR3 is TGTGCCAGCAGTCCCTTCCGGGGACGCAATCAGCCCCAGCATTTT.

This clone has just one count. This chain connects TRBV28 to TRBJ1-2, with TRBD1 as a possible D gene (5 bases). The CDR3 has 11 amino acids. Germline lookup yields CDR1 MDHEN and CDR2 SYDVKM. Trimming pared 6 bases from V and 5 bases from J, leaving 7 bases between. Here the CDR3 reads CASSRDYGYTF. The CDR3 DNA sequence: TGTGCCAGCAGCAGGGATTATGGCTACACCTTC.

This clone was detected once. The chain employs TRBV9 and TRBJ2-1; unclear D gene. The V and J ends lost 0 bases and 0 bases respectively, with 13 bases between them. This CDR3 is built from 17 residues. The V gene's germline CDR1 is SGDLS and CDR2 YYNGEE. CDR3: CASSVDLPYSSYNEQFF. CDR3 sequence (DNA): TGTGCCAGCAGCGTAGATCTCCCTTACAGCTCCTACAATGAGCAGTTCTTC.

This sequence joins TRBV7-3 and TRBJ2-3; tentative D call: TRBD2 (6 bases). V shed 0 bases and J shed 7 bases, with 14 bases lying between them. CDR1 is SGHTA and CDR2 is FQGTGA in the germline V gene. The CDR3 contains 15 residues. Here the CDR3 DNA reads TGTGCCAGCAGCTTAACGGGAGGAACCTCGAATACGCAGTATTTT. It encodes CASSLTGGTSNTQYF.

The CDR3 sequence is CASSLGSGLIAKNIQYF. For the CDR3, the DNA is TGTGCCAGCAGCTTAGGCAGTGGTTTGATAGCCAAAAACATTCAGTACTTC. This chain links TRBV7-8 with TRBJ2-4, with no clear D. V lost 1 base and J lost 0, with 13 bases in between. The CDR3 is made up of 17 amino acids. Looked up from germline, CDR1 is SGHVS and CDR2 is FQNEAQ.

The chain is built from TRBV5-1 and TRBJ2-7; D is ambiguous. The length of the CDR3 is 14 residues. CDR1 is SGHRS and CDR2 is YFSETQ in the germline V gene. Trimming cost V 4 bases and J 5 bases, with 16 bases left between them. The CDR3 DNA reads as TGCGCCAGCAGCCCCCTCCTAGTTTGGCACGAGCAGTACTTC. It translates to CASSPLLVWHEQYF.

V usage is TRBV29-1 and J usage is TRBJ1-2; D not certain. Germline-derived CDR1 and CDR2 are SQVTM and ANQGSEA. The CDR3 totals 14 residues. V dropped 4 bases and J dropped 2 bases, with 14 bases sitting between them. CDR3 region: CSVVWQSKNYGYTF. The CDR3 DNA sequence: TGCAGCGTTGTTTGGCAGTCGAAAAACTATGGCTACACCTTC.

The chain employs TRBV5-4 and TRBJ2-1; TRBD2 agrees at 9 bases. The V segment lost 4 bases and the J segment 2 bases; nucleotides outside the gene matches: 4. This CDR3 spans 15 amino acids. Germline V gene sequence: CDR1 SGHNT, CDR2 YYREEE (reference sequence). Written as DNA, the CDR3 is TGTGCCAGCAGCCCCGGACTAGCGACCTACAATGAGCAGTTCTTC. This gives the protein CASSPGLATYNEQFF.

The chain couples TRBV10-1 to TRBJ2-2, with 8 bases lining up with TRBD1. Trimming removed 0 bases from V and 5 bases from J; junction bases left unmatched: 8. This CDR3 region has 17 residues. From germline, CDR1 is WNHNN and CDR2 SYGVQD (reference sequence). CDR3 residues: CASSESRQGARTGELFF. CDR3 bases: TGCGCCAGCAGTGAGTCGCGGCAGGGGGCGAGAACCGGGGAGCTGTTTTTT.

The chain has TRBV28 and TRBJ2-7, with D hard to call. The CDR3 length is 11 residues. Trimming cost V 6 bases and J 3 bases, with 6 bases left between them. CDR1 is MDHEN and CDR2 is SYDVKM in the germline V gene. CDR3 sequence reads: CASRTLYEQYF. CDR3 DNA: TGTGCCAGCAGAACCCTCTACGAGCAGTACTTC.

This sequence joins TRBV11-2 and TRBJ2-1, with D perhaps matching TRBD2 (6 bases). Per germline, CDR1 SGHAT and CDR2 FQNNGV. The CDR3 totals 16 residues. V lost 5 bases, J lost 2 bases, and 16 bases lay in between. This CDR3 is CASSPGHGRTYNEQFF. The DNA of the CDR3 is TGTGCCAGCAGCCCAGGGCACGGGAGAACCTACAATGAGCAGTTCTTC.

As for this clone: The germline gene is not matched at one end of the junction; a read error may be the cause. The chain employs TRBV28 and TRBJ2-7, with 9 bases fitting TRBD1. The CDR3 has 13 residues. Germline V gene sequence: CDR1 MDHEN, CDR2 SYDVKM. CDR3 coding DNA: TGTGCCAGCAACCCCCCGGACAGGGGAGCATTGTGGTTC. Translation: CASNPPDRGALWF.

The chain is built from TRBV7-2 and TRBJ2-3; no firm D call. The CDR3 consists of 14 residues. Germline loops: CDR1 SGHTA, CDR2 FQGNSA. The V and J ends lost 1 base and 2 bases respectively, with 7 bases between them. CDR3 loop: CASSLGAHTDTQYF. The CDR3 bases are TGTGCCAGCAGCTTAGGGGCCCACACAGATACGCAGTATTTT.

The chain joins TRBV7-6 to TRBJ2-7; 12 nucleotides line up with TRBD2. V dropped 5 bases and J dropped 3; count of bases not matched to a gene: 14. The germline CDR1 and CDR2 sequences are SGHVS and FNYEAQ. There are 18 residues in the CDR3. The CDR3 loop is CASSTQLAGGPIGYEQYF. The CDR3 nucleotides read TGTGCCAGCAGCACCCAGCTAGCGGGAGGGCCGATTGGCTACGAGCAGTACTTC.

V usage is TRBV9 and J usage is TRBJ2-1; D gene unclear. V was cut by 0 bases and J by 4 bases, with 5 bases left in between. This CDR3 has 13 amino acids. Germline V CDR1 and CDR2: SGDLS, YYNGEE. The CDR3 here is CASSVAYYNEQFF. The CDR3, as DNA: TGTGCCAGCAGCGTAGCATATTACAATGAGCAGTTCTTC.

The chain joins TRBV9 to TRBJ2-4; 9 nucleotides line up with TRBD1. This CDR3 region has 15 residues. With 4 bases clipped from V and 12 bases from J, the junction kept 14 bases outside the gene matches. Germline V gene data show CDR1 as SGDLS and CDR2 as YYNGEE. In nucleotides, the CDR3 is TGTGCCAGCAGCACCAGTCCCGGGACAGGGTCCGGTCAGTACTTC. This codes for CASSTSPGTGSGQYF. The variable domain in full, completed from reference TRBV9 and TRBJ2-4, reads DSGVTQTPKHLITATGQRVTLRCSPRSGDLSVYWYQQSLDQGLQFLIQYYNGEERAKGNILERFSAQQFPDLHSELNLSSLELGDSALYFCASSTSPGTGSGQYFGAGTRLSVL.

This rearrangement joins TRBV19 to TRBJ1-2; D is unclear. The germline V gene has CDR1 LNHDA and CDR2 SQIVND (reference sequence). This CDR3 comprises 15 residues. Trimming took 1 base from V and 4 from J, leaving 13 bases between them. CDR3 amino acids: CASSIGDSGIYGYTF. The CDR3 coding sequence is TGTGCCAGTAGTATAGGAGATTCGGGAATCTATGGCTACACCTTC. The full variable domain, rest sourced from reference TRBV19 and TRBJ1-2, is DGGITQSPKYLFRKEGQNVTLSCEQNLNHDAMYWYRQDPGQGLRLIYYSQIVNDFQKGDIAEGYSVSREKKESFPLTVTSAQKNPTAFYLCASSIGDSGIYGYTFGSGTRLTVV.

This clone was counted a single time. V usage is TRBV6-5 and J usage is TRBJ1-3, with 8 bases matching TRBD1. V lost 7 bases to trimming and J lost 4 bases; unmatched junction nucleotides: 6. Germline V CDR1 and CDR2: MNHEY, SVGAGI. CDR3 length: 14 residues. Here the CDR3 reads CASTQPGGGNTIYF. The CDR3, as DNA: TGTGCCAGCACCCAACCAGGGGGCGGAAACACCATATATTTT.

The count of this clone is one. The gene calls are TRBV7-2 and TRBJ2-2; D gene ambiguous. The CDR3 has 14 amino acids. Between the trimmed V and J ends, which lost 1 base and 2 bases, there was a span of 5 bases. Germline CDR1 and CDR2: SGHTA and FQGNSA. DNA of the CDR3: TGTGCCAGCAGCTTAGAACAAAACACCGGGGAGCTGTTTTTT. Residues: CASSLEQNTGELFF.

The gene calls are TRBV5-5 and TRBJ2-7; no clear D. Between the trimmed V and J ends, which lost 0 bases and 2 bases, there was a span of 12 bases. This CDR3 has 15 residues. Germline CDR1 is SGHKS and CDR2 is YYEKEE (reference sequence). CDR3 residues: CASSLDRQGTYEQYF. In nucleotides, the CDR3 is TGTGCCAGCAGCTTGGACAGACAAGGTACCTACGAGCAGTACTTC. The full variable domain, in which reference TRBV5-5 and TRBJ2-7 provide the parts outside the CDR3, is DAGVTQSPTHLIKTRGQQVTLRCSPISGHKSVSWYQQVLGQGPQFIFQYYEKEERGRGNFPDRFSARQFPNYSSELNVNALLLGDSALYLCASSLDRQGTYEQYFGPGTRLTVT.

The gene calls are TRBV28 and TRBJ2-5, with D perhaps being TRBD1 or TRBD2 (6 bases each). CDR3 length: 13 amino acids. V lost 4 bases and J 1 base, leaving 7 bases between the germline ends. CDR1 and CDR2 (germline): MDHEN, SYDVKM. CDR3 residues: CASSSGAQETQYF. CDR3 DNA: TGTGCCAGCAGTTCGGGGGCCCAAGAGACCCAGTACTTC.

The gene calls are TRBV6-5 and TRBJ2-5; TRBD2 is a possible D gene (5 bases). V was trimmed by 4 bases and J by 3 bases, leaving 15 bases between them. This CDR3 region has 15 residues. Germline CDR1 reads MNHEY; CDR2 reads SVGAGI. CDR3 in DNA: TGTGCCAGCAGTTGGAGGTGGACGAGCGAAGAGACCCAGTACTTC. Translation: CASSWRWTSEETQYF.

The CDR3 is CATSRGGSATNEKLFF. The CDR3 DNA sequence: TGTGCCACCAGCAGAGGGGGGTCCGCAACTAATGAAAAACTGTTTTTT. J is TRBJ1-4 and V is TRBV15, with a tentative D call TRBD1 (5 bases). The CDR3 covers 16 residues. V dropped 1 base and J dropped 0 bases, with 9 bases sitting between them. The germline V gene encodes CDR1 LNHNV and CDR2 YYDKDF (reference sequence).

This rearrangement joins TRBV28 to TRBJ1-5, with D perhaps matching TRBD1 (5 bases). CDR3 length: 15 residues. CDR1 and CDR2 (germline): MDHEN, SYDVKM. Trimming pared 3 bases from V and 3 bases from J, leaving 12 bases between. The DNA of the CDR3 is TGTGCCAGCAGTTTTGGCGGGGGGATCAATCAGCCCCAGCATTTT. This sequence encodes CASSFGGGINQPQHF.